This T cell receptor (beta chain) originates from a study of OX40 agonist ivuxolimab in advanced cancers. This CDR3 has 15 residues. Unmatched junction bases numbered 5, after V lost 0 bases and J lost 6 bases. The V gene's germline CDR1 is MNHEY and CDR2 SVGAGI. Repertoires were generated with immunoSEQ multiplex PCR, while TCRdb's copy carries only in-frame clones and drops some. The sample carries fewer than 80,000 clones, 70% to 90% recorded once. The chain uses TRBV6-5 and TRBJ2-7, with 10 bases fitting TRBD2. The material sequenced was CD4+ or CD8+ T cells sorted from blood, taken in a trial of the OX40 agonist ivuxolimab. The clonotype was recovered from an adult with an advanced solid tumor such as melanoma, head and neck, liver or kidney cancer. CDR3 region: CASSYSPSGGGEQYF. The CDR3 DNA reads TGTGCCAGCAGTTACTCCCCAAGCGGGGGGGGCGAGCAGTACTTC.